This T cell receptor (beta chain) was captured in a study of OX40 agonist ivuxolimab in advanced cancers. Background on the study: Ivuxolimab was delivered to patients intravenously every 2 weeks at doses spanning 0.01 to 10 mg/kg. At 65% to 90% male, the cohort had a mean age of approximately 60 years, ranging from about 20 to 80. Regarding the study as a whole: Circulating CD4+ and CD8+ T cells showed clonal expansion by week 6 at 0.1 to 3.0 mg/kg.

TCRdb keeps only in-frame clones here, not all; method: immunoSEQ multiplex PCR. The table has tens of thousands of clones, roughly 80% seen once; the top ten hold 1.8%. With regard to this clone: The antigen is not known.

A history of autoimmune disease or systemic immunosuppression excluded patients. The CDR3 spans 14 residues. With 5 bases removed from V and 4 bases from J, the gap between germline ends came to 14 bases. The germline gives CDR1 SGHTA, CDR2 FQGNSA. Sequences were derived from CD4+ or CD8+ T cells sorted from blood, sampled in a trial of the OX40 agonist ivuxolimab. The TCR was taken from an adult with an advanced solid tumor such as melanoma, head and neck, liver or kidney cancer. V gene TRBV7-2 combines with J gene TRBJ1-1; a possible D gene is TRBD1 (6 bases). The CDR3 reads CASSPQLGGTEAFF. In DNA form, the CDR3 reads TGTGCCAGCAGCCCTCAATTAGGGGGCACTGAAGCTTTCTTT.